This T cell receptor (beta chain) emerged from a study of graft-versus-host responses after intestinal transplantation. The wider study: Recipients got multivisceral, liver-intestinal, or isolated intestinal transplants.

With respect to this clone: Its antigen remains unidentified.

Findings and limits, study-wide: Recipient marrow harbored GvH clones, some of which surfaced first in ileum or blood. Allografts from individuals with graft-donor T cell macrochimerism displayed high graft-versus-host to host-versus-graft clonal ratios.

Profiling relied on immunoSEQ multiplex PCR, and the TCRdb table lists in-frame clones only, not all of them. The sample records more than 85,000 clones, 85% to 95% being singletons. This CDR3 comprises 13 residues. V lost 3 bases and J lost 4, with 8 bases in between. Looked up from germline, CDR1 is SEHNR and CDR2 is FQNEAQ (reference sequence). The chain recombines TRBV7-9 with TRBJ2-3; no reliable D call. The receptor comes from a human donor who was the organ donor for an intestinal transplant. Sequencing was performed on unstimulated CD8+ T cells sorted from spleen or lymph node cells, taken before transplant. In nucleotides, the CDR3 is TGTGCCAGCAGCTTTAATAGTGCAGATACGCAGTATTTT. This codes for CASSFNSADTQYF.